This T cell receptor (beta chain) was identified in a study of blood T cell repertoires in COVID-19. CDR1 and CDR2 from the germline V gene are SGHTA and FQGNSA. The CDR3 sequence is 16 residues long. V was clipped by 2 bases and J by 0 bases, with 14 bases between them. Profiling relied on immunoSEQ multiplex PCR, and the TCRdb table lists in-frame clones only, not all of them. The sample lists 180,000 or so clones, over 80% occurring once. With respect to this clone: Other DNA sequences from this sample encode an identical CDR3 as well.

The gene calls are TRBV7-2 and TRBJ2-7; the D gene is possibly TRBD2 (7 bases). This TCR derives from a woman aged 50 to 60 with acute or convalescent COVID-19. Sequenced sample: peripheral blood. The DNA for the CDR3 is TGTGCCAGCAGCTTACTGGGGGGGCTAAGCTCCTACGAGCAGTACTTC. It translates to CASSLLGGLSSYEQYF.